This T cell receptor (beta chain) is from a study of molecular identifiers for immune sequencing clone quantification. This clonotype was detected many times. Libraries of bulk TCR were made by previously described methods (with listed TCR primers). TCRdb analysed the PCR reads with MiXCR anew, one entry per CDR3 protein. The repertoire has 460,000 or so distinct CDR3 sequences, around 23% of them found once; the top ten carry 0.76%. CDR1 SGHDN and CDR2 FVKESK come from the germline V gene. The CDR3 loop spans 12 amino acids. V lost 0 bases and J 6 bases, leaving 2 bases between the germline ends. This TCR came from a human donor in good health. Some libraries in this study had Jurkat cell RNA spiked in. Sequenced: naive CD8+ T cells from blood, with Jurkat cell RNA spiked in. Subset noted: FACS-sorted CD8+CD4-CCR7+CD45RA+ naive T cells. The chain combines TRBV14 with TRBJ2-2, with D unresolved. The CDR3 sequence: CASSQDAGELFF. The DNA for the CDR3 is TGTGCCAGCAGCCAAGATGCCGGGGAGCTGTTTTTT.